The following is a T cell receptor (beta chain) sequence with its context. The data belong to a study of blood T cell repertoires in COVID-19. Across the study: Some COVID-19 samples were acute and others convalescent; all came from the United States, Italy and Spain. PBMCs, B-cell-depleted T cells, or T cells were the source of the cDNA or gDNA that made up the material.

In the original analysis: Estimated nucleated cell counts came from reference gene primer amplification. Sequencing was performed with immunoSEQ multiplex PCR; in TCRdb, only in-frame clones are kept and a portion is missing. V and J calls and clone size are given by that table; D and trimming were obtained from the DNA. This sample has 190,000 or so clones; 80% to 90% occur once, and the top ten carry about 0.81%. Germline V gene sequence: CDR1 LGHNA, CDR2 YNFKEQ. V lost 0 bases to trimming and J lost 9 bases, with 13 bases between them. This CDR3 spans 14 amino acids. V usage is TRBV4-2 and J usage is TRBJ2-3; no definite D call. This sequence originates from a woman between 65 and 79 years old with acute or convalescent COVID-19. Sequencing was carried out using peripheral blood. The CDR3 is CASSQDPRLETQYF. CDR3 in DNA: TGTGCCAGCAGCCAAGATCCCCGACTCGAGACGCAGTATTTT.